This T cell receptor beta chain was retrieved from a study of persistence of HIV-infected CD4 T cells. An overlapping HIV-1 Gag peptide pool stimulated these cells at 1 ug/peptide/mL. CD4+ T cells upregulating both CD40 ligand and CD69 were sorted as responding cells. The immunoSEQ assay was version 4, run in survey mode. Produced via immunoSEQ multiplex PCR; TCRdb's table is partial and in-frame only. The repertoire holds approximately 20,000 clones, with roughly 60% as singletons. The ends lost 6 bases at V and 6 bases at J; junction bases unmatched: 11. From germline, CDR1 is LNHDA and CDR2 SQIVND (reference sequence). CDR3 size: 15 residues. Points on this clone: The antigen remains unidentified.

The sample in question was CD4+ T cells sorted from PBMCs after roughly 18-hour stimulation, obtained from a patient who received antiretroviral therapy. This receptor was identified in an adult woman with HIV who was CMV-seropositive. The chain joins TRBV19 to TRBJ1-1; 9 bases match TRBD1. The chain's CDR3 is CASRTMDRGVAEAFF. DNA for the CDR3: TGTGCCAGTAGGACGATGGACAGGGGAGTGGCTGAAGCTTTCTTT. The variable domain in full, completed from reference TRBV19 and TRBJ1-1, reads DGGITQSPKYLFRKEGQNVTLSCEQNLNHDAMYWYRQDPGQGLRLIYYSQIVNDFQKGDIAEGYSVSREKKESFPLTVTSAQKNPTAFYLCASRTMDRGVAEAFFGQGTRLTVV.